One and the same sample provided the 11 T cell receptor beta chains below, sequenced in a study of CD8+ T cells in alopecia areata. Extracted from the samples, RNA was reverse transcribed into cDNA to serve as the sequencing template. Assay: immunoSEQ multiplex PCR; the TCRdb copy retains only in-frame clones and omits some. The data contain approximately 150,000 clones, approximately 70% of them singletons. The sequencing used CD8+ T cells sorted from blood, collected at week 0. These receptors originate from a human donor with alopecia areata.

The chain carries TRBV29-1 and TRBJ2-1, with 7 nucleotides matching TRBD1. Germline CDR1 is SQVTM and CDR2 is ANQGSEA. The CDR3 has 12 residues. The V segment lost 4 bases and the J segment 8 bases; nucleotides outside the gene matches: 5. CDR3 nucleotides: TGCAGCGTTGGCGGCCAGGGGGATGAGCAGTTCTTC. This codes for CSVGGQGDEQFF.

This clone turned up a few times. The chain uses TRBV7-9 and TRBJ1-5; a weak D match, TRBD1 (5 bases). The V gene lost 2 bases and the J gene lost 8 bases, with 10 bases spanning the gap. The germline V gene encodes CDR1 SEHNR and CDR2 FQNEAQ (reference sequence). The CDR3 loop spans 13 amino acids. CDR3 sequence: CASSLSLGEPQHF. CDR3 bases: TGTGCCAGCAGCTTATCTTTGGGGGAGCCCCAGCATTTT.

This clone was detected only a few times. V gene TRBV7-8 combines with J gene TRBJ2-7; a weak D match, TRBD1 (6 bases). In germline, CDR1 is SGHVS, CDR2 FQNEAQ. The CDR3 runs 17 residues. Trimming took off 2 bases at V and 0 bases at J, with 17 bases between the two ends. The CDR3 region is CASSLRGAGANSYEQYF. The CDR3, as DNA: TGTGCCAGCAGCTTAAGGGGCGCAGGGGCGAACTCCTACGAGCAGTACTTC. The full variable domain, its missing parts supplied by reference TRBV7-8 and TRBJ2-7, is GAGVSQSPRYKVAKRGQDVALRCDPISGHVSLFWYQQALGQGPEFLTYFQNEAQLDKSGLPSDRFFAERPEGSVSTLKIQRTQQEDSAVYLCASSLRGAGANSYEQYFGPGTRLTVT.

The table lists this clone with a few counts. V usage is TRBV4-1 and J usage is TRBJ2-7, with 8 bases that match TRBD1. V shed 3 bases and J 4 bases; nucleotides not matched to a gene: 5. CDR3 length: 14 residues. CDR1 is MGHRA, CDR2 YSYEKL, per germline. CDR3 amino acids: CASSQRTGKYEQYF. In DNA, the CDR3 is TGCGCCAGCAGCCAGCGGACAGGGAAGTACGAGCAGTACTTC.

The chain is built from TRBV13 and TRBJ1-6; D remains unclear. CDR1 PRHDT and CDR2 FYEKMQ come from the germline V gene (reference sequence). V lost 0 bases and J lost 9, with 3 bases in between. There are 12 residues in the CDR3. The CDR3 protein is CASSLGLSPLHF. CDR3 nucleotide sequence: TGTGCCAGCAGCTTAGGCCTTTCACCCCTCCACTTT. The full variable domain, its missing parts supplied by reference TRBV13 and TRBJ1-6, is AAGVIQSPRHLIKEKRETATLKCYPIPRHDTVYWYQQGPGQDPQFLISFYEKMQSDKGSIPDRFSAQQFSDYHSELNMSSLELGDSALYFCASSLGLSPLHFGNGTRLTVT.

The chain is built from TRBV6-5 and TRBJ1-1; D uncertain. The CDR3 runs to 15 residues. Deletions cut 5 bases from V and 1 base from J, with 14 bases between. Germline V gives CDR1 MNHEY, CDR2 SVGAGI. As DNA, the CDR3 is TGTGCCAGCAGTCCGTATAAAGGGCCGAACACTGAAGCTTTCTTT. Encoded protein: CASSPYKGPNTEAFF.

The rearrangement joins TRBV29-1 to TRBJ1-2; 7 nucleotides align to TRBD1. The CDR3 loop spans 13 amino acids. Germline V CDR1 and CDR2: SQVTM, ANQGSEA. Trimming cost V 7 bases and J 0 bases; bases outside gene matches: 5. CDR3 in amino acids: CSARGQSNYGYTF. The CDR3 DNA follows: TGCAGCGCCCGGGGACAGTCTAACTATGGCTACACCTTC.

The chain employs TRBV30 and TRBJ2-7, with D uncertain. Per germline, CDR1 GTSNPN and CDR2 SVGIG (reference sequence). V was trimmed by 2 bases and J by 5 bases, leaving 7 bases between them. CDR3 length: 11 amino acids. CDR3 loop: CAWSNPNEQYF. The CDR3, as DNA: TGTGCCTGGAGTAACCCGAACGAGCAGTACTTC.

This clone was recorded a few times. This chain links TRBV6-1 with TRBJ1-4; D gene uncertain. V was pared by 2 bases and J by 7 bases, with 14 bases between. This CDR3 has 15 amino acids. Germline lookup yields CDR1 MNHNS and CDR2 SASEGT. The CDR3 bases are TGTGCCAGCAGTGAATCGGCAGGACGGCCTGAAAAACTGTTTTTT. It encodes CASSESAGRPEKLFF.

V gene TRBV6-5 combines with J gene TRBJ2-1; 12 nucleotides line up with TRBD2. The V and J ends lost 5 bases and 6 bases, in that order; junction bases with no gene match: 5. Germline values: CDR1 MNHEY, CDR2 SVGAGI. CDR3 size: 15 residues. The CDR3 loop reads CASSPLAGGLNEQFF. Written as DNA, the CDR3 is TGTGCCAGCAGTCCTCTAGCGGGGGGGCTCAATGAGCAGTTCTTC.

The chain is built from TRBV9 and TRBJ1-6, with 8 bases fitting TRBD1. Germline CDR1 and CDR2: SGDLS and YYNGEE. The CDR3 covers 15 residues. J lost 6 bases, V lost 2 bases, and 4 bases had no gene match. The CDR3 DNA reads TGTGCCAGCAGCGTCGACAGGGGATCTAATTCACCCCTCCACTTT. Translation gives CASSVDRGSNSPLHF.